This entry describes one T cell receptor (beta chain). Its matching antigen is unknown. This entry is derived from a study of T cells in severe cutaneous drug reactions. For the study at large: The ALDEN and Naranjo causality algorithms determined the culprit drug. Whole-study findings and limits: One public TCRbeta CDR3 appeared in all seven blister samples, averaging roughly 14%. TRBV12-4 use rose strongly in carbamazepine-induced Stevens-Johnson syndrome or toxic epidermal necrolysis, averaging roughly 32% in blister cells and roughly 4.6% in PBMC.

Bulk and single-cell libraries used iRepertoire multiplex PCR with TCR subtype-specific primers. Bulk TCR libraries started from roughly 100-500 ng RNA per sample. TCRdb re-called the multiplex PCR reads and shows each CDR3 protein once, DNA omitted. This sample contains about 6,600 distinct CDR3 sequences. CDR1 is MNHEY and CDR2 is SVGEGT in the germline V gene. This CDR3 spans 11 amino acids. Sequenced patients had Stevens-Johnson syndrome or toxic epidermal necrolysis caused by carbamazepine. V usage is TRBV6-2 or TRBV6-3 and J usage is TRBJ2-7. This receptor was obtained from a human donor with toxic epidermal necrolysis, a severe cutaneous drug reaction. The sample comprised cells from a skin blister. This CDR3 reads CASSIYYEQYF.